Here is one T cell receptor (beta chain) with its context. Its specificity is not known. Germline values: CDR1 SGHNT, CDR2 YENEEA. This CDR3 comprises 15 residues. V was shortened by 5 bases and J by 6 bases, with 17 bases between the two germline ends. TCRdb redid the calling of the reads with MiXCR, one entry per CDR3 protein. The sample has hundreds of thousands of distinct CDR3 sequences; 30% to 35% are singletons. The sample belongs to a study of T cell repertoires in cytomegalovirus infection. In the study overall: Alongside well-studied HLA-B-restricted CMV epitopes, recently identified HLA-C-restricted CMV epitopes were also used. The public TCR beta signatures pointed to both CMV infection and matching HLA type. General study findings and limits: Summed frequency of public TCR beta families distinguished CMV carriers with the relevant HLA. HLA-C-restricted CMV clonotypes gave the most frequent clonotype in two of eight donors.

Here the sequenced sample was cultured PBMCs, taken from culture after CMV antigen stimulation. The chain recombines TRBV11-3 with TRBJ2-1; maybe TRBD2 (6 bases). This TCR derives from a human donor in good health (CMV status not recorded). Some clones in this sample may be carry-over from other donors' samples. CDR3 nucleotide sequence: TGTGCCAGCAGCCCCCGGGGAAGGGGACTCAATGAGCAGTTCTTC. Protein: CASSPRGRGLNEQFF.